These 21 T cell receptor beta chains came from one sample sequenced in a study of T cells in Graves' hyperthyroidism and ophthalmopathy. TCR beta CDR3 regions were amplified from RNA transcripts. HTBI primers were used for first-round RT-PCR of the TCR CDR3. One entry per CDR3 protein results from TCRdb running MiXCR on the multiplex PCR reads. The sample contains 490,000 or so distinct CDR3 sequences, 22% of which appear only once. Sequencing used blood. Source of these receptors: an older woman with Graves' ophthalmopathy.

CDR3: CASTVQGTTEAFF. CDR3 DNA sequence: TGTGCCAGCACCGTTCAGGGGACCACTGAAGCTTTCTTT. V and J are TRBV7-9 and TRBJ1-1; the D gene is possibly TRBD1 (6 bases). This CDR3 comprises 13 residues. CDR1 SEHNR and CDR2 FQNEAQ come from the germline V gene (reference sequence). V gave up 7 bases and J gave up 4 bases, with 13 bases separating them.

V usage is TRBV20-1 and J usage is TRBJ2-3, with 8 bases fitting TRBD1. Trimming removed 2 bases from V and 5 bases from J; junction bases left unmatched: 3. Per germline, CDR1 DFQATT and CDR2 SNEGSKA (reference sequence). The CDR3 length is 13 residues. CDR3 sequence reads: CSARSRGRDTQYF. DNA of the CDR3: TGCAGTGCTAGATCCAGGGGGCGAGATACGCAGTATTTT.

This clonotype was detected many times. The CDR3 here is CASSFAGGLRAGELFF. In DNA, the CDR3 is TGTGCCAGCAGTTTCGCGGGAGGACTGCGGGCCGGGGAGCTGTTTTTT. The chain is built from TRBV28 and TRBJ2-2; TRBD2 matches 8 bases. With V trimmed by 3 bases and J by 6 bases, 9 bases remained unmatched. This CDR3 has 16 amino acids. Germline CDR1 and CDR2: MDHEN and SYDVKM.

This chain links TRBV6-1 with TRBJ1-1; D gene ambiguous. CDR3 length equals 13 residues. From germline, CDR1 is MNHNS and CDR2 SASEGT. Trimming removed 5 bases from V and 1 base from J, with 8 bases in between. CDR3 nucleotide sequence: TGTGCCAGCAGTCGCTCTCCGAACACTGAAGCTTTCTTT. Translating it yields CASSRSPNTEAFF.

Here the CDR3 reads CAISELWYEQYF. DNA for the CDR3: TGTGCCATCAGTGAACTATGGTACGAGCAGTACTTC. The chain recombines TRBV10-3 with TRBJ2-7; D call uncertain. Trimming removed 3 bases at V and 4 bases at J, with 7 bases between. The length of the CDR3 is 12 residues. Germline V gene sequence: CDR1 ENHRY, CDR2 SYGVKD.

The chain carries TRBV11-3 and TRBJ2-7, with TRBD2 identical over 13 bases. Trimming removed 4 bases from V and 2 bases from J; junction bases left unmatched: 5. The CDR3 spans 16 residues. Germline CDR1 is SGHNT and CDR2 is YENEEA. The CDR3 coding sequence is TGTGCCAGCAGCTGGGGGACTAGCGGGATTACCTACGAGCAGTACTTC. It codes for CASSWGTSGITYEQYF. Drawing the rest from reference TRBV11-3 and TRBJ2-7, the complete variable domain is EAGVVQSPRYKIIEKKQPVAFWCNPISGHNTLYWYLQNLGQGPELLIRYENEEAVDDSQLPKDRFSAERLKGVDSTLKIQPAELGDSAVYLCASSWGTSGITYEQYFGPGTRLTVT.

V and J are TRBV6-1 and TRBJ2-7; no firm D call. Deletions cut 1 base from V and 3 bases from J, with 19 bases between. Germline values: CDR1 MNHNS, CDR2 SASEGT. The CDR3 totals 17 residues. The CDR3 DNA reads as TGTGCCAGCAGTGAAGGGGCTGGATTCTCAGATAGCTACGAGCAGTACTTC. Translation gives CASSEGAGFSDSYEQYF.

This clonotype appeared many times. V is TRBV29-1 and J is TRBJ1-1; D possibly corresponds to TRBD1 (5 bases). Trimming removed 0 bases from V and 11 bases from J, with 10 bases in between. Germline-derived CDR1 and CDR2 are SQVTM and ANQGSEA. The CDR3 totals 11 residues. Here the CDR3 reads CSVEEGRWAFF. The CDR3 nucleotides read TGCAGCGTTGAAGAGGGACGTTGGGCTTTCTTT.

A few counts support this clonotype. J is TRBJ2-7 and V is TRBV20-1; D gene uncertain. Per the germline V gene, CDR1 is DFQATT and CDR2 is SNEGSKA (reference sequence). V was cut by 0 bases and J by 3 bases, with 12 bases left in between. The CDR3 is 14 residues long. The CDR3 reads CSARDEVDLYEQYF. CDR3 in DNA: TGCAGTGCTAGAGATGAGGTGGACCTCTACGAGCAGTACTTC.

In its sample, this clonotype was seen a few times. CDR3 bases: TGTGCCAGTAGTATCAAGGGGAATGAGCAGTTCTTC. Translated: CASSIKGNEQFF. The chain combines TRBV19 with TRBJ2-1, with D maybe TRBD1 (5 bases). The germline CDR1 and CDR2 sequences are LNHDA and SQIVND (reference sequence). This CDR3 region has 12 residues. Trimming cost V 3 bases and J 7 bases, with 7 bases left between them.

This chain joins TRBV3-1 and TRBJ2-5, with TRBD2 matching 7 bases. This CDR3 is 14 amino acids long. In germline, CDR1 is LGHDT, CDR2 YNNKEL (reference sequence). The trim removed 5 bases at V and 5 bases at J, leaving 8 bases unmatched. Here the CDR3 DNA reads TGTGCCAGCAGCTTCGGCGGGGGACGGGAGACCCAGTACTTC. Translated, it gives CASSFGGGRETQYF.

The rearrangement uses TRBV30 and TRBJ1-5; D gene ambiguous. Trimming cost V 0 bases and J 4 bases, with 7 bases left between them. CDR3 length equals 13 residues. Germline V gene lookup returns CDR1 GTSNPN and CDR2 SVGIG (reference sequence). The DNA for the CDR3 is TGTGCCTGGAGTGTATCGGCTAATCAGCCCCAGCATTTT. It translates to CAWSVSANQPQHF. Using reference TRBV30 and TRBJ1-5 for the parts outside the CDR3, the full variable domain is SQTIHQWPATLVQPVGSPLSLECTVEGTSNPNLYWYRQAAGRGLQLLFYSVGIGQISSEVPQNLSASRPQDRQFILSSKKLLLSDSGFYLCAWSVSANQPQHFGDGTRLSIL.

V gene TRBV6-2 or TRBV6-3 combines with J gene TRBJ1-1; D might be TRBD1 (6 bases). The CDR3 is made up of 14 amino acids. V gave up 6 bases and J gave up 3 bases, with 14 bases separating them. Germline CDR1 is MNHEY and CDR2 is SVGEGT. CDR3 nucleotide sequence: TGTGCCAGCAGACCCGCCCACAGGGACACTGAAGCTTTCTTT. This encodes CASRPAHRDTEAFF.

The chain recombines TRBV6-4 with TRBJ1-5; D unclear. Germline V gives CDR1 MRHNA, CDR2 SNTAGT. The CDR3 runs to 13 residues. Trimming pared 0 bases from V and 4 bases from J, leaving 4 bases between. The CDR3 DNA reads as TGTGCCAGCAGTGACTCAGGGAATCAGCCCCAGCATTTT. This sequence encodes CASSDSGNQPQHF.

This clonotype was seen only a few times. The CDR3 nucleotides are TGCGCCAGCAGTTTAGGACTGCTGTGGGACTACAATGAGCAGTTCTTC. Its translation is CASSLGLLWDYNEQFF. The chain combines TRBV5-1 with TRBJ2-1; a possible D gene is TRBD2 (5 bases). The V gene lost 5 bases and the J gene lost 3 bases, with 18 bases spanning the gap. Germline lookup yields CDR1 SGHRS and CDR2 YFSETQ. The CDR3 is 16 amino acids.

The V and J genes are TRBV20-1 and TRBJ2-7, with 11 bases aligning to TRBD1. Looked up from germline, CDR1 is DFQATT and CDR2 is SNEGSKA (reference sequence). The CDR3 loop spans 15 amino acids. The ends lost 3 bases at V and 4 bases at J; junction bases unmatched: 8. CDR3 DNA: TGCAGTGCTAGCGTCGGGACAGGGGGTTTATACGAGCAGTACTTC. Translation gives CSASVGTGGLYEQYF.

There are many counts of this clonotype. This chain links TRBV12-3 or TRBV12-4 with TRBJ1-1; D unclear. The CDR3 spans 14 residues. V shed 5 bases and J shed 4 bases, with 14 bases lying between them. This CDR3 is CASSLDGGITEAFF. CDR3 bases: TGTGCCAGCAGTCTCGACGGTGGGATCACTGAAGCTTTCTTT.

The rearrangement links TRBV15 to TRBJ1-5; no firm D call. Germline V gene data show CDR1 as LNHNV and CDR2 as YYDKDF (reference sequence). V was trimmed by 2 bases and J by 7 bases, leaving 6 bases between them. The CDR3 is made up of 12 amino acids. The CDR3 DNA sequence: TGTGCCACCAGCAGAAAAGACCAGCCCCAGCATTTT. Residues: CATSRKDQPQHF.

There are a few counts of this clonotype. The rearrangement links TRBV6-1 to TRBJ1-1; possibly TRBD1 for D (5 bases). The CDR3 sequence is 12 residues long. Trimming stripped 3 bases from V and 11 bases from J, with 13 bases between. Germline values: CDR1 MNHNS, CDR2 SASEGT. CDR3 region: CASSEGRVAAFF. As DNA, the CDR3 is TGTGCCAGCAGTGAGGGCAGGGTAGCGGCTTTCTTT.

V usage is TRBV5-1 and J usage is TRBJ2-1; D call uncertain. The germline V gene has CDR1 SGHRS and CDR2 YFSETQ. This CDR3 comprises 13 residues. Trimming took off 1 base at V and 4 bases at J, with 6 bases between the two ends. Here the CDR3 DNA reads TGCGCCAGCAGCTTGCACCCTTACAATGAGCAGTTCTTC. Protein product: CASSLHPYNEQFF.

This clonotype has at least ten counts. This rearrangement joins TRBV2 to TRBJ1-4; TRBD1 matches at 7 bases. The CDR3 loop spans 15 amino acids. Trimming took 5 bases from V and 5 from J; bases not matched to a gene: 8. Germline CDR1 is SNHLY and CDR2 is FYNNEI. The CDR3 is CASSRSGTANEKLFF. The CDR3 nucleotides are TGTGCCAGCAGTAGATCCGGGACAGCAAATGAAAAACTGTTTTTT.